This T cell receptor beta chain was found in a study of memory CD4+ T cells and cytomegalovirus serostatus. Authors' methods: After removing out-of-frame reads, over 2 million distinct TCRbeta sequences remained. Repertoires were generated with immunoSEQ multiplex PCR, while TCRdb's copy carries only in-frame clones and drops some. D and trimming were read from the DNA, whereas the V and J calls and clone size are those reported in that table. The sample consists of fewer than 90,000 clones, 78% of them appearing once. The sort gate was single viable CD3+CD4+CD8-CD45RO+ cells for memory CD4+ T cells. CDR1 and CDR2 from the germline V gene are MNHEY and SVGAGI. The V segment lost 6 bases and the J segment 4 bases; nucleotides outside the gene matches: 4. The CDR3 sequence is 15 residues long.

The receptor was derived from an adult in good health and CMV-seropositive. V and J are TRBV6-5 and TRBJ2-2; 11 positions match TRBD2. The sequenced material came from memory CD4+ T cells from blood. CDR3 sequence: CASRSSGRGTGELFF. CDR3 sequence (DNA): TGTGCCAGCAGGAGTAGCGGGAGGGGCACCGGGGAGCTGTTTTTT.